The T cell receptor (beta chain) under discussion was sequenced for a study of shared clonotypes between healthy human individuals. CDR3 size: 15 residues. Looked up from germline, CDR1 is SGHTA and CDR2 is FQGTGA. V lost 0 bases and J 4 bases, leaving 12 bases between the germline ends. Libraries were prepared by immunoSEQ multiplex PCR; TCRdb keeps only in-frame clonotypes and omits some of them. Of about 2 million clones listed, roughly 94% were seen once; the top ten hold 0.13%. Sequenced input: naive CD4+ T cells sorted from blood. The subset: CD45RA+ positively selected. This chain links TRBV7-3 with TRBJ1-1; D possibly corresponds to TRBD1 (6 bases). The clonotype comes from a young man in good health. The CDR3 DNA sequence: TGTGCCAGCAGCTTAACGGGGGCAGCCATCACTGAAGCTTTCTTT. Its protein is CASSLTGAAITEAFF.